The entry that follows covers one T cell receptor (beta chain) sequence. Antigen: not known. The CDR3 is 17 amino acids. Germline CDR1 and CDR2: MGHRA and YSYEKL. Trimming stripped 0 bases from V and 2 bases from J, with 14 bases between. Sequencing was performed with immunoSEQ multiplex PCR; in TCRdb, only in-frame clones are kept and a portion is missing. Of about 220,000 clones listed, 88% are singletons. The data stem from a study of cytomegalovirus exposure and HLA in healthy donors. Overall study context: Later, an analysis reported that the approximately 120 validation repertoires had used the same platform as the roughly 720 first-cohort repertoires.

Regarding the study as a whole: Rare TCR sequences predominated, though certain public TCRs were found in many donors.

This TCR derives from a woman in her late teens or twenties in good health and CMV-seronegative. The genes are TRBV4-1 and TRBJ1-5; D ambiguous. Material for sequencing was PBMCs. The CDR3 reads CASSQEVDLSGNQPQHF. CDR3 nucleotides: TGCGCCAGCAGCCAAGAAGTGGACTTGAGCGGCAATCAGCCCCAGCATTTT.